These T cell receptor beta chains were read from a single sample in a study of T cells in Graves' hyperthyroidism and ophthalmopathy. TCRdb re-analysed the multiplex PCR reads in MiXCR, keeping a single row per CDR3 protein. Here the sample spans 550,000 to 600,000 distinct CDR3 sequences, roughly a sixth being singletons. The source material was blood. Source of these receptors: a woman in her late teens or twenties with Graves' hyperthyroidism. CDR3s include the opening cysteine and the closing phenylalanine or tryptophan. A D gene is named only where the DNA matches it firmly. Clone size is not always given. Where it is, it says once, few, many or a class for expanded clones.

18,TRBJ2-1,many,TRBD2,TRBV12-5,CASGFRVWGGGSYNEQFF,TGTGCTAGTGGTTTTAGGGTATGGGGCGGGGGCTCCTACAATGAGCAGTTCTTC
16,TRBJ2-2,NA,NA,TRBV5-5,CASSLTRVVSTGELFF,TGTGCCAGCAGCTTGACACGGGTAGTGAGCACCGGGGAGCTGTTTTTT
14,TRBJ1-1,NA,NA,TRBV13,CASSPLFPDTEAFF,TGTGCCAGCAGCCCTCTATTCCCGGACACTGAAGCTTTCTTT
14,TRBJ2-6,NA,NA,TRBV6-4,CASSDGGTPHVLTF,TGTGCCAGCAGTGACGGCGGGACACCCCACGTCCTGACTTTC
15,TRBJ1-1,NA,NA,TRBV20-1,CSARDLASLNTEAFF,TGCAGTGCTAGAGATCTCGCCTCTCTGAACACTGAAGCTTTCTTT
11,TRBJ2-1,many,NA,TRBV2,CATRGYNEQFF,TGTGCCACCAGAGGTTACAATGAGCAGTTCTTC
16,TRBJ1-2,few,NA,TRBV6-5,CASSYGRRGANYGYTF,TGTGCCAGCAGTTACGGACGCAGGGGAGCTAACTATGGCTACACCTTC
13,TRBJ1-1,many,NA,TRBV18,CASFKGRDTEAFF,TGTGCCAGCTTCAAAGGGAGGGACACTGAAGCTTTCTTT
14,TRBJ2-2,few,NA,TRBV27,CASSFAGGAGELFF,TGTGCCAGCAGTTTTGCAGGAGGGGCCGGGGAGCTGTTTTTT
13,TRBJ2-5,many,NA,TRBV11-3,CASSFRPGETQYF,TGTGCCAGCAGCTTTCGGCCGGGGGAGACCCAGTACTTC
16,TRBJ2-3,few,TRBD1,TRBV20-1,CSASPLYRGGTDTQYF,TGCAGTGCTAGCCCCTTATACAGGGGCGGGACAGATACGCAGTATTTT
14,TRBJ2-5,few,TRBD1,TRBV5-1,CASSLSTGAETQYF,TGCGCCAGCAGCTTGTCTACAGGGGCAGAGACCCAGTACTTC
12,TRBJ1-1,many,NA,TRBV11-2,CASSLALREAFF,TGTGCCAGCAGCTTAGCCCTAAGGGAAGCTTTCTTT
15,TRBJ1-6,few,TRBD1,TRBV20-1,CSAHPGTGIGSPLHF,TGCAGTGCTCACCCCGGGACAGGGATAGGGTCACCCCTCCACTTT
14,TRBJ1-1,many,TRBD1,TRBV20-1,CSARQGAVNTEAFF,TGCAGTGCTAGGCAGGGGGCGGTGAACACTGAAGCTTTCTTT
16,TRBJ2-1,few,TRBD2,TRBV11-3,CASSLRLAGGRPEQFF,TGTGCCAGCAGCTTGCGGCTAGCGGGGGGGCGGCCTGAGCAGTTCTTC
17,TRBJ2-1,many,TRBD2,TRBV11-2,CASSLAPGGVLYNEQFF,TGTGCCAGCAGCTTAGCCCCGGGGGGGGTCCTCTACAATGAGCAGTTCTTC
17,TRBJ2-6,many,TRBD1,TRBV2,CASSGGQGGSGANVLTF,TGTGCCAGCAGTGGGGGACAGGGAGGGTCTGGGGCCAACGTCCTGACTTTC
16,TRBJ2-1,NA,TRBD2,TRBV28,CASRLGLADYGDEQFF,TGTGCCAGCAGATTGGGACTAGCGGACTACGGGGATGAGCAGTTCTTC
14,TRBJ2-1,many,NA,TRBV20-1,CSVLGQTSYNEQFF,TGCAGTGTCCTCGGACAGACCTCCTACAATGAGCAGTTCTTC
14,TRBJ2-5,NA,NA,TRBV5-6,CASSFSVLQETQYF,TGTGCCAGCAGCTTCTCCGTTCTCCAAGAGACCCAGTACTTC
14,TRBJ2-7,many,NA,TRBV2,CASSAELENYEQYF,TGTGCCAGCAGTGCGGAACTAGAGAACTACGAGCAGTACTTC
13,TRBJ2-7,many,NA,TRBV6-2/TRBV6-3,CASSLAEVQRQYF,TGTGCCAGCAGCCTTGCAGAGGTACAAAGGCAGTACTTC
14,TRBJ2-3,NA,NA,TRBV7-8,CASSLVASRDTQYF,TGTGCCAGCAGCTTAGTGGCCAGCCGGGATACGCAGTATTTT
14,TRBJ2-7,NA,TRBD2,TRBV27,CASSLAGRMDEQYF,TGTGCCAGCAGCCTAGCGGGAAGGATGGACGAGCAGTACTTC
15,TRBJ1-1,NA,TRBD1,TRBV19,CASSIKPGGGTEAFF,TGTGCCAGTAGTATTAAGCCAGGGGGTGGCACTGAAGCTTTCTTT
14,TRBJ1-4,many,NA,TRBV12-3/TRBV12-4,CASSFEGHREKLFF,TGTGCCAGCAGTTTCGAGGGGCATCGGGAAAAACTGTTTTTT
12,TRBJ1-5,many,NA,TRBV6-2/TRBV6-3,CASRGPQEPQHF,TGTGCCAGCAGGGGACCCCAAGAGCCCCAGCATTTT
16,TRBJ2-5,few,TRBD2,TRBV29-1,CSVEDLGLAGKKTQYF,TGCAGCGTTGAAGATCTAGGACTAGCGGGGAAAAAGACCCAGTACTTC
15,TRBJ2-7,few,TRBD2,TRBV7-8,CASSEDGLAGYEQYF,TGTGCCAGCAGCGAAGACGGACTAGCGGGATACGAGCAGTACTTC
15,TRBJ2-1,many,TRBD2,TRBV7-9,CASSLAASGSSEQFF,TGTGCCAGCAGTCTCGCAGCTAGCGGGAGTAGTGAGCAGTTCTTC
16,TRBJ1-3,many,NA,TRBV28,CASSLFSGLSGNTIYF,TGTGCCAGCAGTTTATTCTCGGGTTTATCTGGAAACACCATATATTTT
16,TRBJ2-3,once,TRBD2,TRBV7-8,CASSRGLAGDTDTQYF,TGTGCCAGCAGCCGGGGACTAGCGGGGGACACAGATACGCAGTATTTT
11,TRBJ2-5,NA,NA,TRBV5-1,CAGATAGTQYF,TGCGCCGGGGCGACGGCCGGGACCCAGTACTTC
16,TRBJ2-5,many,NA,TRBV7-2,CASSQTRQPLQETQYF,TGTGCCAGCAGCCAAACCAGACAGCCGCTCCAAGAGACCCAGTACTTC
15,TRBJ2-1,NA,TRBD2,TRBV5-6,CASSLNAGVSDEQFF,TGTGCCAGCAGCTTGAATGCGGGAGTTTCCGATGAGCAGTTCTTC
15,TRBJ2-2,NA,TRBD2,TRBV7-9,CASTFISGSFGELFF,TGTGCCAGCACCTTCATTAGCGGGAGCTTCGGGGAGCTGTTTTTT
14,TRBJ2-3,once,NA,TRBV5-1,CASSSRQFTDTQYF,TGCGCCAGCAGCTCGAGACAGTTCACAGATACGCAGTATTTT
14,TRBJ1-6,NA,NA,TRBV19,CASSILVGNSPLHF,TGTGCCAGTAGTATCTTGGTGGGGAATTCACCCCTCCACTTT
12,TRBJ2-7,many,TRBD2,TRBV12-3/TRBV12-4,CASRWGGDEQYF,TGTGCCAGCAGATGGGGAGGGGACGAGCAGTACTTC
14,TRBJ1-2,few,NA,TRBV7-9,CASSLEGVEYGYTF,TGTGCCAGCAGCTTAGAAGGGGTTGAGTATGGCTACACCTTC
16,TRBJ1-6,NA,TRBD1,TRBV14,CASSQVSGQGHSPLHF,TGTGCCAGCAGCCAGGTGTCCGGACAGGGACACTCACCCCTCCACTTT
15,TRBJ2-7,many,NA,TRBV6-1,CASSDPGTVRHEQYF,TGTGCCAGCAGTGACCCTGGAACGGTTCGGCACGAGCAGTACTTC
17,TRBJ2-1,many,TRBD2,TRBV12-3/TRBV12-4,CASSPHHSSGRGNEQFF,TGTGCCAGCAGTCCCCATCATTCTAGCGGGAGAGGGAATGAGCAGTTCTTC
16,TRBJ1-4,few,NA,TRBV7-2,CASSLSAGTENEKLFF,TGTGCCAGCAGCTTATCGGCCGGGACGGAGAATGAAAAACTGTTTTTT
14,TRBJ2-7,NA,NA,TRBV7-9,CASSSTGRPYEQYF,TGTGCCAGCAGTTCAACAGGACGCCCCTACGAGCAGTACTTC
15,TRBJ1-4,many,NA,TRBV7-6,CASSLARGGPEKLFF,TGTGCCAGCAGCTTAGCGCGGGGGGGACCCGAAAAACTGTTTTTT
15,TRBJ2-7,many,TRBD2,TRBV2,CASSGTSGSAHEQYF,TGTGCCAGCAGCGGGACTAGCGGGTCCGCCCACGAGCAGTACTTC
16,TRBJ2-3,NA,NA,TRBV15,CATSRDRPDSSDTQYF,TGTGCCACCAGCAGAGATCGCCCGGACAGCTCAGATACGCAGTATTTT
16,TRBJ2-7,many,TRBD2,TRBV2,CASKRAPSGNPHEQYF,TGTGCCAGCAAGAGGGCGCCTAGCGGGAACCCCCACGAGCAGTACTTC
18,TRBJ2-5,NA,TRBD2,TRBV20-1,CSASGLAGVGMEGETQYF,TGCAGTGCTAGCGGGCTAGCGGGAGTGGGCATGGAAGGAGAGACCCAGTACTTC
13,TRBJ1-1,NA,NA,TRBV4-3,CASSQVLWVRAFF,TGCGCCAGCAGCCAAGTCCTTTGGGTTCGAGCTTTCTTT
17,TRBJ2-1,many,NA,TRBV20-1,CSARDLIRTGDVYEQFF,TGCAGTGCTAGAGATTTAATTCGTACGGGAGATGTTTATGAGCAGTTCTTC